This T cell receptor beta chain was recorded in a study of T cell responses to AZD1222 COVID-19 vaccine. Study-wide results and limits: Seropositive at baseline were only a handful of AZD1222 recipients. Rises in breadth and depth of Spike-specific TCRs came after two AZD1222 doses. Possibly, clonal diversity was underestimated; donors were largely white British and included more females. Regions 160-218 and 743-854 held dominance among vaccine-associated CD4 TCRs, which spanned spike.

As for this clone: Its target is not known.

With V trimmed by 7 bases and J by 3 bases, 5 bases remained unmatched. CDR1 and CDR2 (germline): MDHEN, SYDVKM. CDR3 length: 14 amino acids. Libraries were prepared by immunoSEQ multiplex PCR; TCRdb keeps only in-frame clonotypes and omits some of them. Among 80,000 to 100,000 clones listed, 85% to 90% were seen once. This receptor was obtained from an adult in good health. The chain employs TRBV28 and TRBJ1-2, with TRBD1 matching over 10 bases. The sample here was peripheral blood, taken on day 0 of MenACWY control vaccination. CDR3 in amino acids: CASTLGTGDYGYTF. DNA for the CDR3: TGTGCCAGCACCCTCGGGACAGGGGACTATGGCTACACCTTC.